The 11 T cell receptor beta chains below come from one sample, sequenced in a study of blood T cell repertoires in COVID-19. The data were produced by immunoSEQ multiplex PCR, yet TCRdb's version contains in-frame clones alone and is incomplete. Here the sample spans fewer than 150,000 clones, about 80% being singletons. Sequences were obtained from PBMCs or T cells enriched from blood (not recorded which). These receptors came from a man between 45 and 60 years old in a cohort exposed to, infected with or recovered from COVID-19 (not recorded which).

This clone was counted a single time. The chain couples TRBV11-3 to TRBJ2-1; D is undetermined. Trimming left V 4 bases short and J 12 bases short, with 16 bases between. The CDR3 covers 13 residues. Germline V lookup: CDR1 SGHNT, CDR2 YENEEA. CDR3 nucleotides: TGTGCCAGCAGCTCTCCTCCCCAGCGTGTGCAGTTCTTC. Translation: CASSSPPQRVQFF.

The chain couples TRBV6-5 to TRBJ1-1; possible D gene TRBD1, 5 bases. The CDR3 runs to 15 residues. Germline V gene sequence: CDR1 MNHEY, CDR2 SVGAGI. V was clipped by 0 bases and J by 0 bases, with 8 bases between them. The CDR3 DNA sequence: TGTGCCAGCAGTTACTCTCAGGGCTTGAACACTGAAGCTTTCTTT. This encodes CASSYSQGLNTEAFF.

Comment on this clone: Different DNA sequences within this sample yield the same CDR3. The genes are TRBV24-1 and TRBJ2-5; the match to TRBD1 covers 7 bases. Germline V gene sequence: CDR1 KGHDR, CDR2 SFDVKD. This CDR3 is 13 amino acids long. The V and J ends lost 5 bases and 5 bases, in that order; junction bases with no gene match: 4. CDR3 residues: CATSGTGSETQYF. In DNA form, the CDR3 reads TGTGCCACCAGTGGGACAGGCTCGGAGACCCAGTACTTC.

The chain carries TRBV3-1 (or the pseudogene TRBV3-2) and TRBJ1-5; 7 positions match TRBD1. CDR3 length equals 14 residues. CDR1 LGHDT and CDR2 YNNKEL come from the germline V gene (reference sequence). The J segment lost 6 bases and the V segment lost 1 base, leaving 3 bases of the junction unmatched. CDR3 protein: CASSQVPGGQPQHF. DNA for the CDR3: TGTGCCAGCAGCCAAGTTCCAGGGGGTCAGCCCCAGCATTTT.

With respect to this clone: The same CDR3 arises from other DNA sequences in this sample as well. The chain links TRBV30 to TRBJ2-5, with D possibly matching TRBD2 (6 bases). Looked up from germline, CDR1 is GTSNPN and CDR2 is SVGIG (reference sequence). The CDR3 contains 12 residues. Trimming took off 0 bases at V and 5 bases at J, with 7 bases between the two ends. The CDR3 DNA follows: TGTGCCTGGAGTGTACGGGAGGAGACCCAGTACTTC. This codes for CAWSVREETQYF. Based on the CDR3 plus reference TRBV30 and TRBJ2-5, the full variable domain is SQTIHQWPATLVQPVGSPLSLECTVEGTSNPNLYWYRQAAGRGLQLLFYSVGIGQISSEVPQNLSASRPQDRQFILSSKKLLLSDSGFYLCAWSVREETQYFGPGTRLLVL.

The chain has TRBV9 and TRBJ2-1; 7 bases match TRBD1. This CDR3 spans 14 amino acids. Per germline, CDR1 SGDLS and CDR2 YYNGEE. Unmatched junction bases numbered 6, after V lost 5 bases and J lost 4 bases. In DNA form, the CDR3 reads TGTGCCAGCAGTCAGGGACAGCCGTACAATGAGCAGTTCTTC. Translating it yields CASSQGQPYNEQFF.

The chain uses TRBV7-9 and TRBJ2-7, with D perhaps assigned TRBD1 or TRBD2 (6 bases each). Trimming pared 6 bases from V and 6 bases from J, leaving 12 bases between. CDR1 is SEHNR and CDR2 is FQNEAQ in the germline V gene (reference sequence). The CDR3 runs to 12 residues. CDR3 sequence (DNA): TGTGCCAGCAGGTTACAGGGAGGCGAGCAGTACTTC. Translated: CASRLQGGEQYF.

The rearrangement links TRBV7-8 to TRBJ1-2; tentative D call: TRBD1 (6 bases). Trimming removed 1 base from V and 2 bases from J, with 11 bases in between. Germline CDR1 is SGHVS and CDR2 is FQNEAQ. This CDR3 contains 15 residues. CDR3 nucleotides: TGTGCCAGCAGCTTAGGCGGGGGCGCGAACTATGGCTACACCTTC. Translation gives CASSLGGGANYGYTF.

For the CDR3, the DNA is TGTGCCAGCAGCCTTCCCGGGGAGCTGTTTTTT. This encodes CASSLPGELFF. J is TRBJ2-2 and V is TRBV11-2; D uncertain. Between the trimmed V and J ends, which lost 5 bases and 6 bases, there was a span of 4 bases. In germline, CDR1 is SGHAT, CDR2 FQNNGV. This CDR3 spans 11 amino acids.

The chain employs TRBV7-2 and TRBJ1-2; weak D call: TRBD1 (6 bases). V lost 1 base and J lost 8, with 17 bases in between. The V gene's germline CDR1 is SGHTA and CDR2 FQGNSA. This CDR3 has 15 amino acids. CDR3: CASSLDSGRGWGYTF. The CDR3 bases are TGTGCCAGCAGCTTAGATTCCGGCAGGGGCTGGGGCTACACCTTC.

This CDR3 is CASSFSGGSSYNEQFF. The CDR3 DNA reads as TGTGCCAGCTCATTTAGCGGGGGGAGCTCCTACAATGAGCAGTTCTTC. J is TRBJ2-1 and V is TRBV18, with 10 positions matching TRBD2. The germline V gene has CDR1 KGHSH and CDR2 LQKENI. This CDR3 spans 16 amino acids. The junction had 4 bases not matched to a gene; V was cut back by 5 bases and J by 0 bases.